The rows below give T cell receptor beta chains drawn from one sample of a study of vaccination and CD4 T cells after COVID-19. TCRdb reanalysed the PCR reads using MiXCR and keeps one entry per CDR3 protein. The sample yields over 2,000 distinct CDR3 sequences, around 34% seen once. The antigens these receptors bind are not known. The sample was CD4+ T cells from blood, cultured in vitro. The receptors here all came from a human donor who had recovered from COVID-19. CDR3s include the opening cysteine and the closing phenylalanine or tryptophan. A D gene is named only where the DNA matches it firmly. Clone sizes are given selectively: once, few, many, or a class where the clone is expanded.

TRBJ1-2 | TRBV2 | TRBD1 | medium-sized | TGTGCCAGCAGTTTTACTGACAGGGTGGGCTATGGCTACACCTTC | CASSFTDRVGYGYTF
TRBJ2-1 | TRBV20-1 | - | few | TGCAGTGCTAGAAGACAGGAGGGTGAGCAGTTCTTC | CSARRQEGEQFF
TRBJ2-3 | TRBV2 | - | - | TGTGCCAGCAGTACCACAGATACGCAGTATTTT | CASSTTDTQYF
TRBJ2-3 | TRBV20-1 | - | - | TGCAGTGCCCAGGGACCCCACGGTAACACAGATACGCAGTATTTT | CSAQGPHGNTDTQYF
TRBJ1-6 | TRBV3-1 | - | once | TGTGCCAGCAGCCAAATAGGCGGGGATTCACCCCTCCACTTT | CASSQIGGDSPLHF
TRBJ2-3 | TRBV20-1 | TRBD2 | large | TGCAGTGCTTCGGGACTAGCGCATTCGCAGTATTTT | CSASGLAHSQYF
TRBJ2-1 | TRBV6-1 | TRBD1 | few | TGTGCCGCGTCCGGGACAGGGGGCTACAATGAGCAGTTCTTC | CAASGTGGYNEQFF
TRBJ1-2 | TRBV20-1 | TRBD1 | few | TGCAGTGCGGGGACAGTAACTAACTATGGCTACACCTTC | CSAGTVTNYGYTF
TRBJ2-7 | TRBV2 | TRBD2 | - | TGTGCCTCTCAGCGGGAGGCAAGCTCCTACGAGCAGTACTTC | CASQREASSYEQYF
TRBJ2-7 | TRBV5-1 | TRBD2 | once | TGCGCCAGCAGCTTGGGACTAGCGGGGGCCAATCCTCTCTACGAGCAGTACTTC | CASSLGLAGANPLYEQYF
TRBJ1-1 | TRBV7-6 | - | - | TGTGCCAGCAGCTTAGCGAAGGGCGGGGGAGCTTTCTTT | CASSLAKGGGAFF
TRBJ2-7 | TRBV2 | - | few | TGTGCCAGCAGTGCTGAGAGTTTGTTCCCCTACGAGCAGTACTTC | CASSAESLFPYEQYF
TRBJ1-5 | TRBV3-1 | - | once | TGTGCCAGCAGCCAAGATGGACAACCCAATCAGCCCCAGCATTTT | CASSQDGQPNQPQHF
TRBJ1-5 | TRBV19 | - | - | TGTGCCAGTAGTATAGAGCGCCTGTCGGGGGGCAATCAGCCCCAGCATTTT | CASSIERLSGGNQPQHF
TRBJ1-1 | TRBV5-1 | - | - | TGCGCCAGCAGCTTGGGTTCTAGGGGCCCCATTGTAACTGAAGCTTTCTTT | CASSLGSRGPIVTEAFF
TRBJ2-2 | TRBV6-2/TRBV6-3 | - | - | TGTGCCAGCAGTTTAGAGGGGGGTGCCATCACCGGGGAGCTGTTTTTT | CASSLEGGAITGELFF